This TCR beta chain comes out of a study of blood T cell repertoires in COVID-19. Study summary: The samples span acute and convalescent COVID-19 from the United States, Italy and Spain. T cells, B-cell-depleted T cells, or PBMCs supplied cDNA or gDNA.

The CDR3 is 14 amino acids. Germline V gene data show CDR1 as LNHDA and CDR2 as SQIVND (reference sequence). V was trimmed by 0 bases and J by 3 bases, leaving 9 bases between them. This clone was detected only a few times. In the original workflow: Amplification of reference gene primers was used by the study to estimate nucleated cell counts. Assay: immunoSEQ multiplex PCR; the TCRdb copy retains only in-frame clones and omits some. The V and J calls and clone size were taken over from that table, and D and trimming were inferred from the DNA. In the table there are over 200,000 clones, 75% to 90% of which are singletons.

The rearrangement joins TRBV19 to TRBJ2-7; D is possibly TRBD2 (6 bases). The sequenced sample consisted of peripheral blood. The source is a human donor in a cohort sampled during active COVID-19. CDR3 nucleotides: TGTGCCAGTAGTATAGATCGGGGGAACTACGAGCAGTACTTC. This gives the protein CASSIDRGNYEQYF.